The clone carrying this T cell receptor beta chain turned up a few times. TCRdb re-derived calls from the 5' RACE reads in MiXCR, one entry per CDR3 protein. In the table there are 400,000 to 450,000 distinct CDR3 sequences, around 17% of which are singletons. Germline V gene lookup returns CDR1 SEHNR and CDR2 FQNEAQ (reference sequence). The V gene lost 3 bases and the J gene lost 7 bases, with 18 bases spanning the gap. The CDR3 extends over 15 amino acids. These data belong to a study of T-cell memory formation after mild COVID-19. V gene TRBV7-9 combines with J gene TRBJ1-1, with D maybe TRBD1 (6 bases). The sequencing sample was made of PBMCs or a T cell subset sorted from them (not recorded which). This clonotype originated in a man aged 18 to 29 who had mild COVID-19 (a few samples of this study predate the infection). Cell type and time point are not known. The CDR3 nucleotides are TGTGCCAGCAGCTTCCCCCAAGGGGTGGGACATGAAGCTTTCTTT. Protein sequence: CASSFPQGVGHEAFF.